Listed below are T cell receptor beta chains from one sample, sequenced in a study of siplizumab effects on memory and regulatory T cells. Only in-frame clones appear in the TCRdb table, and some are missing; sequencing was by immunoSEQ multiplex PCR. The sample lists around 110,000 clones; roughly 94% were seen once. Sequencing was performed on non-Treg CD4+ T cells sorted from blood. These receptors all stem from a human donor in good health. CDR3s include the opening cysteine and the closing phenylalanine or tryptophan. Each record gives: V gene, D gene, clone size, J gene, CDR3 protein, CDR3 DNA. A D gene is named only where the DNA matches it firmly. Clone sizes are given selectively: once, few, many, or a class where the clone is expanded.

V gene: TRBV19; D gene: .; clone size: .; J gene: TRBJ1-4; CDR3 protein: CASSIGQQGGKLFF; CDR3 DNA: TGTGCCAGTAGTATAGGTCAACAGGGAGGTAAACTGTTTTTT
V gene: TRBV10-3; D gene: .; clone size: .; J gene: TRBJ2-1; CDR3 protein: CAISGKGGTYNEQFF; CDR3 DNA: TGTGCCATCAGTGGAAAGGGGGGAACCTACAATGAGCAGTTCTTC
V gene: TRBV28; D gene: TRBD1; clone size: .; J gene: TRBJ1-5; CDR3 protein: CASSLTGNYQPQHF; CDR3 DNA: TGTGCCAGCAGTTTGACAGGGAATTATCAGCCCCAGCATTTT
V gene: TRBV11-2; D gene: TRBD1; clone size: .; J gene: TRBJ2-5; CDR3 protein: CASSLGTGGQETQYF; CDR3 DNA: TGTGCCAGCAGCTTGGGGACAGGGGGCCAAGAGACCCAGTACTTC
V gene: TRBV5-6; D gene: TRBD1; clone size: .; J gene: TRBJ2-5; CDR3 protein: CASSLVSGGKEETQYF; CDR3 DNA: TGTGCCAGCAGCTTGGTATCAGGGGGCAAGGAAGAGACCCAGTACTTC
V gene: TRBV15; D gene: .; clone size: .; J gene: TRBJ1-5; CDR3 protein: CATSRGLNQPQHF; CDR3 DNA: TGTGCCACCAGCAGAGGGTTAAATCAGCCCCAGCATTTT
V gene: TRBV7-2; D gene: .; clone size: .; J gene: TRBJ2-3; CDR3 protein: CAGSLVAGAGDTQYF; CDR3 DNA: TGTGCCGGCAGCTTAGTGGCCGGGGCGGGAGATACGCAGTATTTT
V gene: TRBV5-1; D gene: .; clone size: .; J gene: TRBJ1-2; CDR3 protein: CASSLGQVPSYGYTF; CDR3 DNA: TGCGCCAGCAGCTTGGGACAAGTACCAAGCTATGGCTACACCTTC
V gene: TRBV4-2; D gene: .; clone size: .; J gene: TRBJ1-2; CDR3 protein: CASSQEFADFHYGYTF; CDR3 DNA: TGTGCCAGCAGCCAGGAGTTCGCGGATTTTCACTATGGCTACACCTTC
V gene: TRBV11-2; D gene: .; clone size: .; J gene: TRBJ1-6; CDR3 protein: CASRGGGKDSPLHF; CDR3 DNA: TGTGCCAGCAGAGGGGGGGGGAAGGATTCACCCCTCCACTTT
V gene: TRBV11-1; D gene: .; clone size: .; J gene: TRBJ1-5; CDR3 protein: CASSLDGGSNQPQHF; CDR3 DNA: TGTGCCAGCAGCTTAGACGGGGGTAGCAATCAGCCCCAGCATTTT
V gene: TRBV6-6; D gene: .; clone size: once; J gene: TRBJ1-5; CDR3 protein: CASSRTVGVKPQHF; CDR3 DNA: TGTGCCAGCAGTAGGACAGTGGGGGTGAAGCCCCAGCATTTT
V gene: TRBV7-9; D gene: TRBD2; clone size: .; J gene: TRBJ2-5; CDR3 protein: CASSISRTLQGGGETQYF; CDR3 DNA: TGTGCCAGCAGCATCTCCCGTACCCTACAGGGCGGGGGGGAGACCCAGTACTTC
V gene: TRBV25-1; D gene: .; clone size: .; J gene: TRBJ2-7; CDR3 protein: CASKDRISSYEQYF; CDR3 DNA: TGTGCCAGCAAAGACAGGATTAGCTCCTACGAGCAGTACTTC
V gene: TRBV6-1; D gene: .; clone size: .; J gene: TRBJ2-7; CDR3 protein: CASTRDYEQYF; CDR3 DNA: TGTGCCAGCACAAGAGACTACGAGCAGTACTTC
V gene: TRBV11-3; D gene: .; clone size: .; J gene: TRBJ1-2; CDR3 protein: CASSMGPSYGYTF; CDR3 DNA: TGTGCCAGCAGCATGGGTCCTAGCTATGGCTACACCTTC
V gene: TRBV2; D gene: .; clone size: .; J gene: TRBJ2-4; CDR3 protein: CASRPGFRNIQYF; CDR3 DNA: TGTGCCAGCAGACCGGGATTTAGGAACATTCAGTACTTC
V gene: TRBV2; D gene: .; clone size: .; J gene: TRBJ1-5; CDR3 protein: CASSGGDQPQHF; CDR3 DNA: TGTGCCAGCAGTGGGGGGGATCAGCCCCAGCATTTT
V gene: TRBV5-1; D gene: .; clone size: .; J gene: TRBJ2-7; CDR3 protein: CASSHGGTVSYEQYF; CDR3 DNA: TGCGCCAGCAGCCACGGCGGGACAGTTTCCTACGAGCAGTACTTC
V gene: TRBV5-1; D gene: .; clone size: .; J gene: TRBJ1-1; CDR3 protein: CASSLGTQGTSTEAFF; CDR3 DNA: TGCGCCAGCAGCTTGGGGACCCAGGGGACGAGTACTGAAGCTTTCTTT
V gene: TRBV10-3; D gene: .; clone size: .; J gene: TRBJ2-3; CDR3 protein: CAIRRSDTDTQYF; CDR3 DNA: TGTGCCATCAGACGGAGCGACACAGATACGCAGTATTTT
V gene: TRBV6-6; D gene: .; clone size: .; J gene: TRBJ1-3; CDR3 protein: CASSYWGAGGNTIYF; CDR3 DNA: TGTGCCAGCAGTTACTGGGGAGCAGGAGGAAACACCATATATTTT
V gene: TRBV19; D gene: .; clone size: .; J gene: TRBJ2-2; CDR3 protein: CASSKGRATGELFF; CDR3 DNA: TGTGCCAGTAGTAAAGGCAGAGCCACCGGGGAGCTGTTTTTT
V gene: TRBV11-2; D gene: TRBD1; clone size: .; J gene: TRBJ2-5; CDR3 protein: CASSSRQGSQETQYF; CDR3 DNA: TGTGCCAGCAGTTCCCGACAGGGAAGCCAAGAGACCCAGTACTTC
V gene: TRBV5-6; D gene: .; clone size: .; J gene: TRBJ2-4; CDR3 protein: CASSLRAGPQNIQYF; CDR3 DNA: TGTGCCAGCAGCTTGAGGGCAGGGCCACAGAACATTCAGTACTTC
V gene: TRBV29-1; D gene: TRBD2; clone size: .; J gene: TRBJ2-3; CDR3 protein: CSVLLGLAGADTQYF; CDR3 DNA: TGCAGCGTCCTCCTAGGTCTAGCGGGAGCAGATACGCAGTATTTT
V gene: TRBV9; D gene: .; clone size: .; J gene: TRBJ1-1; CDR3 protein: CASSPAGRMNTEAFF; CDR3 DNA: TGTGCCAGCAGCCCGGCGGGTAGGATGAACACTGAAGCTTTCTTT
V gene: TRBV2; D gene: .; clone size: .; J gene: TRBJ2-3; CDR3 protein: CASSVGLQSDTQYF; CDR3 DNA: TGTGCCAGCAGTGTGGGACTCCAGTCCGATACGCAGTATTTT
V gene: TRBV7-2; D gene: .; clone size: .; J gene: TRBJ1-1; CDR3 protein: CASSLSYRNTEAFF; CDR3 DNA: TGTGCCAGCAGCTTAAGTTACAGGAACACTGAAGCTTTCTTT
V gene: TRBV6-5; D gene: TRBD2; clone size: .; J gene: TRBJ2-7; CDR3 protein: CASSYSQTSGGYEQYF; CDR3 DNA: TGTGCCAGCAGTTACTCACAGACTAGCGGTGGCTACGAGCAGTACTTC
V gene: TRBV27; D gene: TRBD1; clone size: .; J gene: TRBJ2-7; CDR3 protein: CASSLGQAYSYEQYF; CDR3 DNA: TGTGCCAGCAGTCTAGGACAGGCCTACTCCTACGAGCAGTACTTC
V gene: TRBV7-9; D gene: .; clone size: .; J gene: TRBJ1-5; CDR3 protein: CASSFGQRDAPQHF; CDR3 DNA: TGTGCCAGCAGCTTCGGACAGCGGGATGCGCCCCAGCATTTT
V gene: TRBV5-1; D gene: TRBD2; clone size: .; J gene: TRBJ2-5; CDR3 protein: CASSLAGDGVETQYF; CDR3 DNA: TGCGCCAGCAGCTTAGCGGGAGACGGTGTAGAGACCCAGTACTTC
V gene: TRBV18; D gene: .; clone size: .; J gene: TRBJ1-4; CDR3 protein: CASSPSRGQGNEKLFF; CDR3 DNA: TGTGCCAGCTCACCTTCCCGTGGGCAGGGAAATGAAAAACTGTTTTTT
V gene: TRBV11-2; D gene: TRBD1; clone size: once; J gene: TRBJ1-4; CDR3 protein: CASSLPRGRNEKLFF; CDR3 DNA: TGTGCCAGCAGCTTACCAAGGGGGCGGAATGAAAAACTGTTTTTT
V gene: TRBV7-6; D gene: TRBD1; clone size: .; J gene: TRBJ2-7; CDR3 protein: CASSARQGKGYEQYF; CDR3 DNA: TGTGCCAGCAGCGCTCGACAGGGAAAAGGTTACGAGCAGTACTTC
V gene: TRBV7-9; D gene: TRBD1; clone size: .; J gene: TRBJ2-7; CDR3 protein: CASSRGQGAGEQYF; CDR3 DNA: TGTGCCAGCAGCCGGGGACAGGGGGCAGGCGAGCAGTACTTC